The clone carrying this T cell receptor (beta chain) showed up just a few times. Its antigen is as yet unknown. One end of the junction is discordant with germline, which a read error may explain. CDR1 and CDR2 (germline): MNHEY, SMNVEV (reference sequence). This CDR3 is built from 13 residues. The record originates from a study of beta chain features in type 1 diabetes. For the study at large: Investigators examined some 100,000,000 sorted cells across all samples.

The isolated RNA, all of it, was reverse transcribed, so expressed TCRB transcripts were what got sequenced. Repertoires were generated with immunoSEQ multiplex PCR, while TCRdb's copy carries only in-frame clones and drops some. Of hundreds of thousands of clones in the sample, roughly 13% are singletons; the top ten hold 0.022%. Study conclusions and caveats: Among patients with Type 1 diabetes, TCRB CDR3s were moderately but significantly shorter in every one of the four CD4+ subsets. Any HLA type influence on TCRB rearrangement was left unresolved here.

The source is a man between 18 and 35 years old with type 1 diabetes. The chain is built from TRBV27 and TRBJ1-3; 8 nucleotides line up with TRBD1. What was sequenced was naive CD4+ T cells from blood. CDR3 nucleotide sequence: TGTGCAGCGCCAGCGGCAGGGGGCCGTTGGCTATTTTTT. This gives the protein CAAPAAGGRWLFF.